Detailed here is one T cell receptor beta chain. The data are from a study of T cell responses to AZD1222 COVID-19 vaccine. V lost 0 bases and J 6 bases, leaving 14 bases between the germline ends. The CDR3 totals 15 residues. Germline lookup yields CDR1 SGDLS and CDR2 YYNGEE. The method was immunoSEQ multiplex PCR; TCRdb's version includes in-frame clones alone and lacks a portion of them. The table records about 74,000 clones, roughly 89% of them present only once. The chain uses TRBV9 and TRBJ2-3; the D call may be TRBD1 or TRBD2 (5 bases each). This TCR was recovered from an adult in good health. The sample here was peripheral blood, taken on day 0 of AZD1222 vaccination. The CDR3, as DNA: TGTGCCAGCAGCGTAGAAGGACACGAGGGGGATACGCAGTATTTT. Its translation is CASSVEGHEGDTQYF.